These T cell receptor beta chains were read from a single sample in a study of blood T cell repertoires in COVID-19. Measured with immunoSEQ multiplex PCR; TCRdb has only the in-frame clones, and not every one. This table holds a few hundred thousand clones, 89% found once. Material for sequencing was peripheral blood. These receptors all stem from a man aged 18 to 30 who had recovered from COVID-19. CDR3s include the opening cysteine and the closing phenylalanine or tryptophan. A D gene is named only where the DNA matches it firmly. Clone size is shown for a subset of rows, as once, few, many or a class of expanded clone.

d_gene	abundance	v_gene	j_gene	CDR3aa	CDR3nt
NA	NA	TRBV19	TRBJ1-4	CASSHGYNEKLFF	TGTGCCAGTAGTCACGGGTACAATGAAAAACTGTTTTTT
TRBD2	NA	TRBV9	TRBJ2-3	CASRGLASDTQYF	TGTGCCAGCAGGGGACTAGCGTCAGATACGCAGTATTTT
TRBD1	NA	TRBV12-3/TRBV12-4	TRBJ1-1	CANGDSWTEAFF	TGTGCCAACGGGGACAGCTGGACTGAAGCTTTCTTT
NA	NA	TRBV5-6	TRBJ1-5	CASSLGAGDQPQHF	TGTGCCAGCAGCTTGGGAGCGGGGGACCAGCCCCAGCATTTT
NA	NA	TRBV25-1	TRBJ1-3	CASSGGTSTGNTIYF	TGTGCCAGCAGTGGAGGCACCTCCACTGGAAACACCATATATTTT
NA	once	TRBV7-3	TRBJ2-6	CASSPGYGSGANVLTF	TGTGCCAGCAGCCCGGGATATGGTTCTGGGGCCAACGTCCTGACTTTC
NA	NA	TRBV7-9	TRBJ2-1	CASSLIGPREKEGDEQFF	TGTGCCAGCAGCTTAATAGGTCCACGGGAGAAAGAGGGCGATGAGCAGTTCTTC
NA	NA	TRBV4-1	TRBJ2-5	CASSQDSLTGQETQYF	TGCGCCAGCAGCCAAGATTCTTTGACAGGACAAGAGACCCAGTACTTC
NA	NA	TRBV9	TRBJ1-1	CASNRGNTEAFF	TGTGCCAGCAATCGAGGGAACACTGAAGCTTTCTTT
TRBD1	NA	TRBV24-1	TRBJ1-5	CATRGRDRIANANQPQHF	TGTGCCACCAGGGGCCGGGACAGAATCGCTAACGCCAATCAGCCCCAGCATTTT
TRBD1	NA	TRBV2	TRBJ1-1	CASSEGGRGQTEAFF	TGTGCCAGCAGTGAAGGGGGCAGGGGGCAAACTGAAGCTTTCTTT
NA	NA	TRBV29-1	TRBJ1-2	CSVGTANYGYTF	TGCAGCGTTGGGACAGCTAACTATGGCTACACCTTC
TRBD2	NA	TRBV10-3	TRBJ2-3	CAISVLAGGTDTQYF	TGTGCCATCAGTGTATTAGCGGGAGGGACAGATACGCAGTATTTT
NA	few	TRBV6-6	TRBJ2-1	CASSQIQGYNEQFF	TGTGCCAGCAGCCAAATACAGGGATACAATGAGCAGTTCTTC
TRBD1	NA	TRBV5-5	TRBJ2-7	CASSGWDSYEQYF	TGTGCCAGCAGCGGGTGGGACAGCTACGAGCAGTACTTC
NA	NA	TRBV7-2	TRBJ1-1	CASSFQGGEAFF	TGTGCCAGCAGTTTTCAGGGAGGTGAAGCTTTCTTT
TRBD2	NA	TRBV19	TRBJ2-7	CASSWTSGASYEQYF	TGTGCCAGTAGTTGGACTAGCGGGGCATCCTACGAGCAGTACTTC
TRBD1	NA	TRBV11-3	TRBJ2-1	CASSSTGANNEQFF	TGTGCCAGCAGCTCGACAGGGGCTAACAATGAGCAGTTCTTC
NA	NA	TRBV2	TRBJ2-7	CASSEDQMRKQYF	TGTGCCAGCAGTGAAGACCAGATGCGGAAGCAGTACTTC
NA	NA	TRBV6-5	TRBJ1-5	CASDGGASNQPQHF	TGTGCCAGCGACGGAGGTGCGAGCAATCAGCCCCAGCATTTT
TRBD2	NA	TRBV27	TRBJ2-7	CASSYWTSGGYEQYF	TGTGCCAGCTCCTATTGGACTAGCGGGGGTTACGAGCAGTACTTC
NA	NA	TRBV7-2	TRBJ1-5	CASSLAGGGDQPQHF	TGTGCCAGCAGCTTAGCGGGGGGGGGTGATCAGCCCCAGCATTTT
NA	NA	TRBV13	TRBJ1-1	CASSPGDWTTEAFF	TGTGCCAGCAGCCCAGGGGATTGGACCACTGAAGCTTTCTTT